The clone carrying this T cell receptor beta chain was seen just once. The V gene lost 2 bases and the J gene lost 3 bases, with 17 bases spanning the gap. The CDR3 loop spans 16 amino acids. Germline V gives CDR1 MNHEY, CDR2 SVGAGI. This sample was taken from a study of blood T cell repertoires in COVID-19. Enrollees, about 18 to 89 years old, lived in about two dozen US areas. Before being deemed recovered, Cohort 3 donors had two negative PCRs, clearance, or symptom resolution. Libraries were prepared by immunoSEQ multiplex PCR; TCRdb keeps only in-frame clonotypes and omits some of them. The sample contains more than 250,000 clones, roughly nine tenths of which appear only once.

The receptor comes from a woman aged 25 to 39 who had recovered from COVID-19. Specimen: PBMCs or T cells enriched from blood (not recorded which). The chain has TRBV6-5 and TRBJ2-7; D is possibly TRBD1 (5 bases). This CDR3 reads CASSYSLPTVNYEQYF. CDR3 nucleotides: TGTGCCAGCAGTTACAGTCTTCCGACAGTCAACTACGAGCAGTACTTC.